The 5 T cell receptor beta chains given below trace back to one sample, sequenced in a study of blood T cells in healthy people across ages. The second PCR ran about 6 to 11 cycles with a sample-barcoded 5' primer and J-beta primers. Each CDR3 protein gets one entry after TCRdb re-called the 5' RACE reads with MiXCR. Altogether over 500,000 distinct CDR3 sequences are present, about 51% being singletons, with the ten largest covering about 13%. The specimen sequenced was blood. The receptors were gathered from a woman aged 80 or older in good health.

The J gene is TRBJ1-1, the V gene TRBV29-1, with D possibly being TRBD1 (5 bases). CDR1 is SQVTM and CDR2 is ANQGSEA in the germline V gene. Trimming took off 6 bases at V and 0 bases at J, with 11 bases between the two ends. The CDR3 spans 13 residues. This CDR3 is CSVTGHLNTEAFF. As DNA, the CDR3 is TGCAGCGTCACTGGACACCTGAACACTGAAGCTTTCTTT. The whole variable domain, remainder taken from reference TRBV29-1 and TRBJ1-1, is SAVISQKPSRDICQRGTSLTIQCQVDSQVTMMFWYRQQPGQSLTLIATANQGSEATYESGFVIDKFPISRPNLTFSTLTVSNMSPEDSSIYLCSVTGHLNTEAFFGQGTRLTVV.

V is TRBV7-2 and J is TRBJ2-3; unclear D gene. Trimming left V 4 bases short and J 14 bases short, with 19 bases between. CDR3 length equals 13 residues. In germline, CDR1 is SGHTA, CDR2 FQGNSA. CDR3 amino acids: CASSSPRPSNRYF. The CDR3 DNA sequence: TGTGCCAGCAGCTCCCCCAGGCCCTCAAATCGGTATTTT.

V gene TRBV6-5 combines with J gene TRBJ2-5; D assignment may be TRBD1 or TRBD2 (6 bases each). Germline V gene sequence: CDR1 MNHEY, CDR2 SVGAGI. The CDR3 length is 14 residues. Trimming shortened V by 0 bases and J by 5 bases, and 10 bases separated the two germline ends. The CDR3 nucleotides are TGTGCCAGCAGTTACTCAGGGGGGATGGAGACCCAGTACTTC. Protein product: CASSYSGGMETQYF.

This clonotype showed up just a few times. The rearrangement uses TRBV28 and TRBJ1-1; 8 positions match TRBD1. This CDR3 contains 16 residues. The J segment lost 1 base and the V segment lost 1 base, leaving 5 bases of the junction unmatched. Germline V gene sequence: CDR1 MDHEN, CDR2 SYDVKM. This CDR3 is CASSLYQGASNTEAFF. The CDR3 DNA reads TGTGCCAGCAGTTTATATCAGGGGGCGTCGAACACTGAAGCTTTCTTT.

This clonotype was counted between two and nine times. The chain has TRBV3-1 and TRBJ2-2; D is perhaps TRBD1 or TRBD2 (5 bases each). CDR1 is LGHDT, CDR2 YNNKEL, per germline (reference sequence). Deletions cut 0 bases from V and 6 bases from J, with 11 bases between. The CDR3 is made up of 15 amino acids. The CDR3 spells CASSQDWMGAGELFF. DNA for the CDR3: TGTGCCAGCAGCCAAGATTGGATGGGGGCCGGGGAGCTGTTTTTT.